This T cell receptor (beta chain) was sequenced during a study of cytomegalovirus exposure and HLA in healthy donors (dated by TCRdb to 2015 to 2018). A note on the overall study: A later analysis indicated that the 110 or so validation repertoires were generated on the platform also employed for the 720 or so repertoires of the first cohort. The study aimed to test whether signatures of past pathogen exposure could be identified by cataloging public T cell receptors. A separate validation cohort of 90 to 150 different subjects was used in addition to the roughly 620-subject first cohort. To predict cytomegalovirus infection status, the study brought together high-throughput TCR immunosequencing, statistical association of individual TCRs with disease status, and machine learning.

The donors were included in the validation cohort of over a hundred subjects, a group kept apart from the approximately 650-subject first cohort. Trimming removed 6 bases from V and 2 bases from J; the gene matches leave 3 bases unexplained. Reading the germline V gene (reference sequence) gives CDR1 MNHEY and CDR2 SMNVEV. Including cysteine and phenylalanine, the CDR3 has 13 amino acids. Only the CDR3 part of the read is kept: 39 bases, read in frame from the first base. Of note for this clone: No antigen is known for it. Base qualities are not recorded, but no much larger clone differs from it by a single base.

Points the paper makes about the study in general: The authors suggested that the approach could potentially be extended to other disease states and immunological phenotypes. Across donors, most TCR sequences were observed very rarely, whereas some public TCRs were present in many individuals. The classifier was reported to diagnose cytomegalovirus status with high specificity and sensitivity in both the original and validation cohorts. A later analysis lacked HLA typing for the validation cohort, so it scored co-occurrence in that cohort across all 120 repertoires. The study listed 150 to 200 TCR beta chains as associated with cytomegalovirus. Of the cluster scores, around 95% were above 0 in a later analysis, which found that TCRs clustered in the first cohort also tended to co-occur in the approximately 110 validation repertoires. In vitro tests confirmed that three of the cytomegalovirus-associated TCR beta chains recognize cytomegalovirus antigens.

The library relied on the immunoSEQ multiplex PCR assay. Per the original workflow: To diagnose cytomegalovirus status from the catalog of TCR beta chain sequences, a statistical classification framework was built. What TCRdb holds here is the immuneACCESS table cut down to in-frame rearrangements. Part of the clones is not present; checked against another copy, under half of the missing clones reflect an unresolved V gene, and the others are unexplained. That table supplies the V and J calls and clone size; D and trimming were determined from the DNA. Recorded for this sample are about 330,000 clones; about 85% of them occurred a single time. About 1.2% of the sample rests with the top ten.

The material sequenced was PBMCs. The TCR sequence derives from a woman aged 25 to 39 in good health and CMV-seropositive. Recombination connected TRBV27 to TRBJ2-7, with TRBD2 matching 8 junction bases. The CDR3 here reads CASSHGRAYEQYF. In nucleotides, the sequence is TGTGCCAGCAGCCACGGGAGGGCCTACGAGCAGTACTTC.